The 2 T cell receptor beta chains listed next were all sequenced from one sample in a study of cytomegalovirus exposure and HLA in healthy donors. The repertoire was sequenced with immunoSEQ multiplex PCR; TCRdb's copy has only in-frame clones and lacks some. The table has some 270,000 clones, approximately 83% seen once. Sequences were obtained from PBMCs. The receptors here all came from a woman under 30 in good health and CMV-seronegative.

The chain has TRBV27 and TRBJ1-2; D remains unclear. CDR3 length: 18 amino acids. Germline V CDR1 and CDR2: MNHEY, SMNVEV (reference sequence). V was pared by 3 bases and J by 0 bases, with 20 bases between. CDR3 loop: CASSFLPSGRPTNYGYTF. The CDR3 DNA follows: TGTGCCAGCAGTTTTCTTCCTTCGGGTCGACCTACTAACTATGGCTACACCTTC.

The chain has TRBV19 and TRBJ1-1; D unclear. This CDR3 is built from 14 residues. V was clipped by 5 bases and J by 0 bases, with 10 bases between them. Germline V CDR1 and CDR2: LNHDA, SQIVND (reference sequence). CDR3 residues: CASSASQLNTEAFF. The CDR3 DNA follows: TGTGCCAGTAGTGCATCACAGCTGAACACTGAAGCTTTCTTT.